This T cell receptor (beta chain) was sequenced in a study of T cells in Graves' hyperthyroidism and ophthalmopathy. Amplified TCR beta CDR3 regions came from RNA transcripts. The HTBI primer set served for first-round RT-PCR of the TCR CDR3. TCRdb itself ran the multiplex PCR reads through MiXCR, one entry per CDR3 protein. There are more than 500,000 distinct CDR3 sequences in the sample; about 15% occur only once, and over 3.5% lies in the top ten. This clonotype has at least ten counts. The V gene's germline CDR1 is MDHEN and CDR2 SYDVKM. Losses at the gene ends were 6 bases for V and 3 bases for J; bases not matched to a gene: 9. The CDR3 extends over 15 amino acids.

The sample consisted of blood. The chain combines TRBV28 with TRBJ2-5; 8 bases are a match to TRBD1. This sequence originates from a woman aged 40 to 50 with Graves' ophthalmopathy. The chain's CDR3 is CASRDRGSWEETQYF. CDR3 nucleotides: TGTGCCAGCAGAGACAGGGGTAGTTGGGAAGAGACCCAGTACTTC.